This note documents a single TCR beta chain sequence. The data derive from a study of OX40 agonist ivuxolimab in advanced cancers. CDR1 GTSNPN and CDR2 SVGIG come from the germline V gene (reference sequence). The CDR3 extends over 16 amino acids. V shed 2 bases and J shed 6 bases, with 20 bases lying between them. Using immunoSEQ multiplex PCR, the repertoire was profiled, and TCRdb retains in-frame clones only, with some absent. The data contain 15,000 to 25,000 clones, around 79% of them singletons. The chain recombines TRBV30 with TRBJ1-5; D is ambiguous. The clonotype comes from an adult with an advanced solid tumor such as melanoma, head and neck, liver or kidney cancer. The specimen comprised CD4+ or CD8+ T cells sorted from blood, sampled in a trial of the OX40 agonist ivuxolimab. The CDR3 loop is CAWSLMGLGSGQPQHF. The CDR3 DNA follows: TGTGCCTGGAGTCTCATGGGGTTGGGGTCGGGTCAGCCCCAGCATTTT.